The TCR beta chain under discussion was sequenced for a study of Graves' ophthalmopathy and Graves' hyperthyroidism. Study information: Hyperthyroidism counted as stable given no ophthalmopathy within 18 months of follow-up.

Diagnostic conclusions were grounded in clinical symptoms, serum thyroxine, TRAb, thyroid ultrasound and orbital computed tomography. RNA transcripts provided the template for amplifying TCR beta CDR3 regions. The library came from an HTBI-primed first-round RT-PCR and a second-round multiplex PCR. MiXCR, applied by TCRdb to the multiplex PCR reads, yields one record per CDR3 protein. The sample has around 1.1 million distinct CDR3 sequences, 36% seen once. Worth noting for this clonotype: What it binds is unknown.

Per the germline V gene, CDR1 is MRHNA and CDR2 is SNTAGT. The CDR3 length is 15 residues. The V end was cut by 2 bases, the J end by 0 bases, with 7 bases between. Points from the study as a whole: From stable hyperthyroidism, ophthalmopathy was separated by a 13-signature model with 85% to 90% sensitivity and around 80% specificity. Blood shared most expanded thyroid clonotypes above 0.001 frequency.

This rearrangement joins TRBV6-4 to TRBJ2-2; no clear D gene. The source of this sequence is an adult man with Graves' hyperthyroidism. The sample was peripheral blood or thyroid tissue (not recorded which). The CDR3 coding sequence is TGTGCCAGCAGTGACGGGCTTGCGAACACCGGGGAGCTGTTTTTT. This sequence encodes CASSDGLANTGELFF.